The following is a T cell receptor beta chain sequence with its context. Its cognate antigen is unknown. These data belong to a study of response to subunit inactivated influenza vaccine. Points from the study as a whole: The authors suggested that few new T cells are recruited per seasonal influenza vaccination.

CDR3 length: 12 residues. The V gene lost 6 bases and the J gene lost 14 bases, with 17 bases spanning the gap. One entry per CDR3 protein results from TCRdb running MiXCR on the RT-PCR reads. The data contain 500,000 or so distinct CDR3 sequences, approximately 11% of them singletons. The sequencing used PBMCs from blood, collected about 6 weeks after vaccination. This TCR came from a man aged 45-60 years who received an inactivated influenza vaccine. The chain recombines TRBV12-3 or TRBV12-4 with TRBJ2-1; maybe TRBD2 (6 bases). The CDR3 bases are TGTGCCAGCAGCTCGACTAGTTACGAGGAGTTCTTC. Residues: CASSSTSYEEFF.